Listed below are T cell receptor beta chains from one sample, sequenced in a study of graft-versus-host responses after intestinal transplantation. Assay used: immunoSEQ multiplex PCR; TCRdb lists only in-frame clones, some missing. The data show just over 70,000 clones, with approximately 84% seen just once and 0.39% held by the top ten. Their antigens are not known. Sample: unstimulated CD4+ T cells sorted from spleen or lymph node cells, taken before transplant. These receptors all come from a human donor who was the organ donor for an intestinal transplant. CDR3s include the opening cysteine and the closing phenylalanine or tryptophan. D genes are given only for firm matches. A row's size may be missing; if present it is once, few, many or a size class.

j_call,d_call,clone_size,v_call,cdr3_aa,cdr3_nt
TRBJ1-1,-,-,TRBV5-5,CASSFRVDRVNTEAFF,TGTGCCAGCAGCTTTCGTGTGGACAGAGTGAACACTGAAGCTTTCTTT
TRBJ2-1,-,-,TRBV7-3,CASSSRQVPYNEQFF,TGTGCCAGCAGCTCCAGACAGGTACCTTACAATGAGCAGTTCTTC
TRBJ1-2,TRBD1,-,TRBV27,CASSDREANYGYTF,TGTGCCAGCAGTGACAGGGAGGCTAACTATGGCTACACCTTC
TRBJ1-1,TRBD1,-,TRBV25-1,CASRGTVGGAFF,TGTGCCAGCAGGGGGACAGTCGGAGGAGCTTTCTTT
TRBJ1-5,-,-,TRBV28,CASSLEQYSNQPQHF,TGTGCCAGCAGCCTAGAGCAGTATAGCAATCAGCCCCAGCATTTT
TRBJ2-3,TRBD2,few,TRBV2,CASSEGTSDSTDTQYF,TGTGCCAGCAGTGAAGGGACTAGCGATTCCACAGATACGCAGTATTTT
TRBJ1-3,-,-,TRBV2,CASSAGQRITGNTIYF,TGTGCCAGCAGTGCTGGACAGCGGATTACTGGAAACACCATATATTTT
TRBJ2-5,TRBD2,-,TRBV15,CATSLTSGDQETQYF,TGTGCCACCAGCCTAACTAGCGGGGACCAAGAGACCCAGTACTTC
TRBJ1-1,TRBD1,-,TRBV28,CASTDRGKAFF,TGTGCCAGCACGGACAGGGGGAAAGCTTTCTTT
TRBJ2-2,-,few,TRBV4-2,CASSQELSVPGELFF,TGTGCCAGCAGCCAAGAATTGAGCGTCCCCGGGGAGCTGTTTTTT
TRBJ1-6,-,-,TRBV18,CASSPPTANSPLHF,TGTGCCAGCTCACCACCGACAGCTAATTCACCCCTCCACTTT
TRBJ2-3,TRBD2,once,TRBV18,CASSPPSGGDTQYF,TGTGCCAGCTCACCACCTAGCGGGGGAGATACGCAGTATTTT
TRBJ1-4,-,-,TRBV25-1,CASSEYGSGEKLFF,TGTGCCAGCAGTGAATACGGCTCCGGGGAAAAACTGTTTTTT
TRBJ2-5,TRBD1,-,TRBV5-1,CASSLSGTGNQETQYF,TGCGCCAGCAGCTTGTCCGGGACAGGGAACCAAGAGACCCAGTACTTC
TRBJ2-5,-,-,TRBV9,CASSDHEETQYF,TGTGCCAGCAGCGACCACGAGGAGACCCAGTACTTC
TRBJ2-1,TRBD1,-,TRBV9,CASSAVGQGAVEQFF,TGTGCCAGCAGCGCGGTCGGACAGGGGGCTGTTGAGCAGTTCTTC
TRBJ1-2,-,-,TRBV30,CAWTRARDGYTF,TGTGCCTGGACCAGAGCCCGGGATGGCTACACCTTC
TRBJ2-3,-,-,TRBV4-1,CASSQEGGDTQYF,TGCGCCAGCAGCCAAGAGGGCGGGGATACGCAGTATTTT
TRBJ1-2,-,-,TRBV10-3,CAISTNAREGYGYTF,TGTGCCATCAGTACTAACGCCAGGGAAGGCTATGGCTACACCTTC
TRBJ2-2,-,-,TRBV30,CAWSVGRPGELFF,TGTGCCTGGAGTGTGGGCAGACCCGGGGAGCTGTTTTTT
TRBJ2-3,-,-,TRBV12-5,CASGTLGTDTQYF,TGTGCTAGTGGAACCCTAGGTACAGATACGCAGTATTTT
TRBJ2-2,TRBD2,-,TRBV10-3,CAIRRTLAGAYPNTGELFF,TGTGCCATCAGAAGGACACTAGCGGGGGCCTATCCGAACACCGGGGAGCTGTTTTTT
TRBJ2-1,TRBD2,-,TRBV5-1,CASSSRSGGAYNEQFF,TGCGCCAGCAGCTCCCGTAGCGGGGGGGCCTACAATGAGCAGTTCTTC
TRBJ2-1,-,-,TRBV20-1,CSVPRGNEQFF,TGCAGTGTGCCGCGTGGTAATGAGCAGTTCTTC
TRBJ1-5,-,-,TRBV30,CAWSRGGMGNQPQHF,TGTGCCTGGAGTAGGGGCGGCATGGGCAATCAGCCCCAGCATTTT
TRBJ2-3,-,-,TRBV4-3,CASSQEPPTRTFTDTQYF,TGCGCCAGCAGCCAAGAACCCCCCACGCGGACTTTCACAGATACGCAGTATTTT
TRBJ1-2,-,-,TRBV23-1,CASSQSIRGRLGGYTF,TGCGCCAGCAGTCAATCGATACGGGGAAGGTTGGGTGGCTACACCTTC
TRBJ1-1,-,once,TRBV18,CASSREAENTEAFF,TGTGCCAGCTCACGGGAAGCGGAGAACACTGAAGCTTTCTTT